Presented here are 11 T cell receptor beta chains from one specimen sequenced in a study of blood T cell repertoires in COVID-19. TCRdb's table, derived via immunoSEQ multiplex PCR, lists solely in-frame clones and lacks some. The sample shows about 73,000 clones, about 74% of them seen only once. The sequencing sample was made of peripheral blood. These receptors were collected from a man between 70 and 80 years old with COVID-19, enrolled during active disease.

This clone occurred once. The CDR3 reads CAWSVGVREGQPQHF. CDR3 nucleotide sequence: TGTGCCTGGAGTGTTGGGGTCAGAGAGGGCCAGCCCCAGCATTTT. V gene TRBV30 combines with J gene TRBJ1-5; D is ambiguous. The germline V gene encodes CDR1 GTSNPN and CDR2 SVGIG (reference sequence). CDR3 size: 15 residues. The germline V and J ends were trimmed by 0 bases and 7 bases, with 16 bases remaining between them.

The chain uses TRBV27 and TRBJ2-1; 7 bases map to TRBD2. There are 14 residues in the CDR3. V shed 5 bases and J 8 bases; nucleotides not matched to a gene: 9. Germline CDR1 is MNHEY and CDR2 is SMNVEV (reference sequence). The CDR3 loop is CASSPGLVPHEQFF. CDR3 DNA: TGTGCCAGCAGTCCCGGACTAGTTCCCCATGAGCAGTTCTTC.

The chain employs TRBV7-3 and TRBJ1-1; maybe TRBD1 (5 bases). This CDR3 region has 14 residues. From germline, CDR1 is SGHTA and CDR2 FQGTGA. V lost 5 bases and J 1 base, leaving 11 bases between the germline ends. CDR3 in amino acids: CASSPGHQNTEAFF. The CDR3 bases are TGTGCCAGCAGCCCAGGACACCAGAACACTGAAGCTTTCTTT.

The J gene is TRBJ2-1, the V gene TRBV12-3 or TRBV12-4; TRBD1 matches at 7 bases. Trimming at V came to 6 bases and at J to 9 bases, leaving 8 bases not matched to a gene. The CDR3 totals 13 residues. The CDR3 loop is CASSPTGWAEQFF. CDR3 bases: TGTGCCAGCAGCCCGACAGGGTGGGCTGAGCAGTTCTTC.

The V call is TRBV7-3, the J call TRBJ2-1; 12 bases are a match to TRBD2. Trimming took 5 bases from V and 4 from J; bases not matched to a gene: 6. Per the germline V gene, CDR1 is SGHTA and CDR2 is FQGTGA. This CDR3 has 16 amino acids. In DNA, the CDR3 is TGTGCCAGCAGCGCGACTAGCGGGAGTACGTACAATGAGCAGTTCTTC. It specifies CASSATSGSTYNEQFF.

The genes are TRBV6-5 and TRBJ1-5, with D perhaps matching TRBD1 (5 bases). Germline assignment: CDR1 MNHEY and CDR2 SVGAGI. The CDR3 runs to 13 residues. Trimming pared 11 bases from V and 0 bases from J, leaving 11 bases between. The CDR3 region is CASRGDSNQPQHF. CDR3 DNA sequence: TGTGCCTCCCGGGGGGATAGCAATCAGCCCCAGCATTTT.

In this sample, this clone turned up once. This chain links TRBV9 with TRBJ2-7; D is ambiguous. There are 15 residues in the CDR3. The germline V and J ends were trimmed by 1 base and 1 base, with 12 bases remaining between them. Germline V gene lookup returns CDR1 SGDLS and CDR2 YYNGEE. The DNA for the CDR3 is TGTGCCAGCAGCGTATCTTCCCTCGTTTCCTACGAGCAGTACTTC. Amino acids: CASSVSSLVSYEQYF.

The chain has TRBV5-1 and TRBJ2-7; 12 nucleotides match TRBD1. Germline V gene sequence: CDR1 SGHRS, CDR2 YFSETQ. Trimming removed 1 base from V and 5 bases from J; junction bases left unmatched: 10. CDR3 length: 17 residues. The CDR3: CASSLNPGTGGTNEQYF. For the CDR3, the DNA is TGCGCCAGCAGCTTGAACCCCGGGACAGGGGGCACCAACGAGCAGTACTTC.

This clone was observed a handful of times. The J gene is TRBJ2-7, the V gene TRBV5-1, with TRBD2 matching over 10 bases. Losses at the gene ends were 4 bases for V and 3 bases for J; bases not matched to a gene: 4. There are 14 residues in the CDR3. Germline CDR1 and CDR2: SGHRS and YFSETQ. CDR3 nucleotide sequence: TGCGCCAGCAGCGCTAGCGGGAGAGGCTACGAGCAGTACTTC. It is translated as CASSASGRGYEQYF.

This clone was counted only a few times. The rearrangement links TRBV28 to TRBJ2-3, with 13 bases lining up with TRBD2. The CDR3 is made up of 16 amino acids. Germline V gene data show CDR1 as MDHEN and CDR2 as SYDVKM. The J segment lost 4 bases and the V segment lost 4 bases, leaving 5 bases of the junction unmatched. CDR3 nucleotides: TGTGCCAGCAGTTCCGGACTAGCGGGAGTTGCAGATACGCAGTATTTT. Protein product: CASSSGLAGVADTQYF.

The J gene is TRBJ2-7, the V gene TRBV20-1, with TRBD1 matching 8 bases. Germline trimming cut 6 bases from V and 3 bases from J; bases unmatched to any gene: 1. The germline CDR1 and CDR2 sequences are DFQATT and SNEGSKA (reference sequence). The CDR3 is 11 residues long. DNA of the CDR3: TGCAGTGCGGGGACAGGCTACGAGCAGTACTTC. Its protein is CSAGTGYEQYF.